This passage covers 21 T cell receptor beta chains from one sample sequenced in a study of T-cell reconstitution after alpha-beta-depleted transplantation in children listed by TCRdb under 2016. Libraries came from PCR. The sequencer listed for this sample is Illumina HiSeq 2500. Molecular barcoding was employed in the preparation of TCR libraries, with unique molecular identifiers being used to normalize TCRbeta repertoire quantification. Starting from the raw public reads, TCRdb applied fastp trimming at Q25, assembled clones with MiXCR and retained in-frame beta chains. Every distinct CDR3 protein forms one entry, paired with its most common genes and DNA. The sample yields about 610,000 distinct CDR3 sequences; 10% to 13% were counted once. The ten biggest clones cover less than 5% of the sample. The sequencing used PBMCs from the stem cell graft donor, collected from the stem cell graft. The receptor source for this set is a human donor who donated a stem cell graft to a child with acute myeloid leukemia.

The sample holds a few counts of this clonotype. V and J are TRBV5-1 and TRBJ2-3, with 8 bases matching TRBD2. V trimming: 6 bases; J trimming: 3 bases; junction bases outside the gene matches: 9. CDR3 size: 15 residues. CDR1 is SGHRS and CDR2 is YFSETQ in the germline V gene. The CDR3 DNA reads TGCGCCAGCACCCCGACTAGCGCGAAGACAGATACGCAGTATTTT. Translated, it gives CASTPTSAKTDTQYF.

This clonotype was seen only a few times. The chain couples TRBV28 to TRBJ1-2; 9 nucleotides agree with TRBD1. The CDR3 contains 15 residues. After removal of 7 bases from V and 4 bases from J, the junction contained 10 bases not matched to a gene. CDR1 and CDR2 (germline): MDHEN, SYDVKM. As DNA, the CDR3 is TGTGCCAGCATTACCTCGGGACAGGGAAGCTATGGCTACACCTTC. Its translation is CASITSGQGSYGYTF.

The chain has TRBV30 and TRBJ2-7; no definite D call. Germline assignment: CDR1 GTSNPN and CDR2 SVGIG (reference sequence). The CDR3 is 8 residues long. The V end lost 4 bases, the J end lost 5 bases, and 0 bases lay between the germline ends. The CDR3 nucleotides read TGTGCCTGGAACGAGCAGTACTTC. It translates to CAWNEQYF.

This clonotype was seen a handful of times. This rearrangement joins TRBV7-9 to TRBJ2-1; D is ambiguous. In germline, CDR1 is SEHNR, CDR2 FQNEAQ (reference sequence). This CDR3 has 15 amino acids. V lost 5 bases, J lost 7 bases, and 18 bases lay in between. CDR3 sequence reads: CASSDIRRPGNEQFF. CDR3 bases: TGTGCCAGCAGCGATATTAGAAGGCCTGGGAATGAGCAGTTCTTC.

This clonotype was detected only a few times. The chain combines TRBV6-4 with TRBJ1-1, with unresolved D. The length of the CDR3 is 13 residues. V was shortened by 3 bases and J by 0 bases, with 5 bases between the two germline ends. Germline V lookup: CDR1 MRHNA, CDR2 SNTAGT. The CDR3 is CASSEVMNTEAFF. The CDR3 region has the DNA TGTGCCAGCAGTGAGGTCATGAACACTGAAGCTTTCTTT.

This clonotype showed up just a few times. The V and J genes are TRBV9 and TRBJ2-7; D possibly corresponds to TRBD2 (5 bases). The CDR3 is 15 residues long. Deletions cut 3 bases from V and 2 bases from J, with 15 bases between. Germline lookup yields CDR1 SGDLS and CDR2 YYNGEE. The CDR3 loop reads CASSARVGETYEQYF. CDR3 nucleotide sequence: TGTGCCAGCAGCGCCCGGGTGGGAGAGACCTACGAGCAGTACTTC.

The chain uses TRBV10-2 and TRBJ2-2, with 8 bases matching TRBD2. With 8 bases clipped from V and 8 bases from J, the junction kept 10 bases outside the gene matches. Germline lookup yields CDR1 WSHSY and CDR2 SAAADI. CDR3 length equals 14 residues. CDR3 residues: CASALAVRVGELFF. CDR3 nucleotides: TGCGCCAGCGCACTAGCGGTTCGGGTGGGGGAGCTGTTTTTT.

This clonotype was observed a handful of times. V and J are TRBV6-2 or TRBV6-3 and TRBJ2-7, with D tentatively TRBD1 (6 bases). The CDR3 runs 14 residues. CDR1 is MNHEY and CDR2 is SVGEGT in the germline V gene. Trimming removed 0 bases at V and 5 bases at J, with 11 bases between. The CDR3 loop is CASSYSPGANEQYF. The CDR3 DNA sequence: TGTGCCAGCAGTTACTCGCCAGGGGCGAACGAGCAGTACTTC.

This clonotype occurred a few times. The rearrangement joins TRBV5-1 to TRBJ2-1; TRBD2 matches 7 bases. The CDR3 has 16 residues. Trimming took 5 bases from V and 0 from J; bases not matched to a gene: 8. CDR1 is SGHRS and CDR2 is YFSETQ in the germline V gene. The CDR3: CASRQASGSSYNEQFF. The CDR3 DNA sequence: TGCGCCAGCAGGCAAGCTAGCGGAAGCTCCTACAATGAGCAGTTCTTC. The full variable domain, with the rest looked up from reference TRBV5-1 and TRBJ2-1, is KAGVTQTPRYLIKTRGQQVTLSCSPISGHRSVSWYQQTPGQGLQFLFEYFSETQRNKGNFPGRFSGRQFSNSRSEMNVSTLELGDSALYLCASRQASGSSYNEQFFGPGTRLTVL.

The rearrangement links TRBV29-1 to TRBJ1-2; D remains ambiguous. Germline values: CDR1 SQVTM, CDR2 ANQGSEA. This CDR3 is built from 11 residues. Trimming shortened V by 6 bases and J by 7 bases, and 12 bases separated the two germline ends. The CDR3 DNA sequence: TGCAGCGTGGCCTTCTCTCGTGGCTACACCTTC. Its protein product is CSVAFSRGYTF.

V usage is TRBV5-1 and J usage is TRBJ2-3; 9 bases are shared with TRBD1. J was trimmed by 4 bases and V by 5 bases; bases with no gene match: 17. CDR3 length: 18 residues. Germline V gene data show CDR1 as SGHRS and CDR2 as YFSETQ. CDR3 sequence: CASRRRDRDRRLSDTQYF. The CDR3 bases are TGCGCCAGCAGGCGCCGGGACAGGGATCGCCGGCTCTCAGATACGCAGTATTTT. Looking up the rest from reference TRBV5-1 and TRBJ2-3 gives the full variable domain: KAGVTQTPRYLIKTRGQQVTLSCSPISGHRSVSWYQQTPGQGLQFLFEYFSETQRNKGNFPGRFSGRQFSNSRSEMNVSTLELGDSALYLCASRRRDRDRRLSDTQYFGPGTRLTVL.

The J gene is TRBJ2-1, the V gene TRBV6-2 or TRBV6-3; 8 nucleotides align to TRBD2. CDR1 and CDR2 (germline): MNHEY, SVGEGT. This CDR3 has 14 amino acids. Trimming cost V 6 bases and J 3 bases; bases outside gene matches: 4. CDR3 bases: TGTGCCAGCAGCCAGGGACTAGACTACAATGAGCAGTTCTTC. Amino acids: CASSQGLDYNEQFF.

The sample holds a few counts of this clonotype. This chain uses TRBV7-2 with TRBJ2-7; TRBD1 or TRBD2 may be the D gene (5 bases each). V was clipped by 5 bases and J by 4 bases, with 15 bases between them. Germline-derived CDR1 and CDR2 are SGHTA and FQGNSA. CDR3 length: 14 amino acids. In nucleotides, the CDR3 is TGTGCCAGCAGCCCCCCGGGACGGAATTACGAGCAGTACTTC. Translated, it gives CASSPPGRNYEQYF. The variable domain in full, completed from reference TRBV7-2 and TRBJ2-7, reads GAGVSQSPSNKVTEKGKDVELRCDPISGHTALYWYRQSLGQGLEFLIYFQGNSAPDKSGLPSDRFSAERTGGSVSTLTIQRTQQEDSAVYLCASSPPGRNYEQYFGPGTRLTVT.

The V call is TRBV24-1, the J call TRBJ2-1; possibly TRBD1 for D (5 bases). V dropped 4 bases and J dropped 9 bases, with 12 bases sitting between them. Germline V gene data show CDR1 as KGHDR and CDR2 as SFDVKD. The length of the CDR3 is 13 residues. CDR3 coding DNA: TGTGCCACCAGTGACATAGGGGCCCGTGAGCAGTTCTTC. It encodes CATSDIGAREQFF.

This clonotype was seen repeatedly, ten times or more. This sequence joins TRBV5-5 and TRBJ1-4; D not certain. This CDR3 contains 14 residues. Looked up from germline, CDR1 is SGHKS and CDR2 is YYEKEE (reference sequence). Trimming took off 4 bases at V and 8 bases at J, with 15 bases between the two ends. CDR3 coding DNA: TGTGCCAGCAGCCCCGGCCCAGGCGCCGAAAAACTGTTTTTT. The encoded protein is CASSPGPGAEKLFF.

The V call is TRBV20-1, the J call TRBJ1-5, with D possibly matching TRBD1 (6 bases). The CDR3 sequence is 15 residues long. Germline V gives CDR1 DFQATT, CDR2 SNEGSKA (reference sequence). V was pared by 3 bases and J by 3 bases, with 15 bases between. The CDR3 bases are TGCAGTGCTAGGCCAGGGGTTGAGAACAATCAGCCCCAGCATTTT. This translates into CSARPGVENNQPQHF.

This clonotype was recorded many times. The chain joins TRBV12-3 or TRBV12-4 to TRBJ2-1, with TRBD2 matching 10 bases. The CDR3 consists of 17 residues. V lost 3 bases and J lost 2; bases outside the gene matches: 7. CDR3 bases: TGTGCCAGCAGTTTGAGGCTAGCGGGAGTAACCTACAATGAGCAGTTCTTC. Amino acids: CASSLRLAGVTYNEQFF.

V usage is TRBV12-3 or TRBV12-4 and J usage is TRBJ2-1, with 8 bases matching TRBD2. This CDR3 has 14 amino acids. Trimming took 10 bases from V and 7 from J; bases not matched to a gene: 12. The CDR3 DNA follows: TGTGCCACCCTTAAGACTAGCGTTTTTAATGAGCAGTTCTTC. Residues: CATLKTSVFNEQFF.

The rearrangement joins TRBV20-1 to TRBJ2-6, with 13 nucleotides matching TRBD2. CDR3 size: 19 residues. Germline loops: CDR1 DFQATT, CDR2 SNEGSKA (reference sequence). V lost 0 bases and J lost 0; bases outside the gene matches: 5. The CDR3 is CSARDGTSGTYSGANVLTF. The CDR3, as DNA: TGCAGTGCTAGAGATGGGACTAGCGGGACCTACTCTGGGGCCAACGTCCTGACTTTC.

This clonotype came up a few times. The genes are TRBV12-3 or TRBV12-4 and TRBJ1-6; D gene ambiguous. The CDR3 contains 13 residues. The germline V and J ends were trimmed by 5 bases and 8 bases, with 10 bases remaining between them. CDR3 sequence: CASSVRRDSPLHF. DNA for the CDR3: TGTGCCAGCAGTGTCAGGAGAGATTCACCCCTCCACTTT.

This chain links TRBV27 with TRBJ2-4, with 7 bases lining up with TRBD2. V shed 4 bases, J shed 5 bases, and the junction held 2 bases outside the gene matches. There are 13 residues in the CDR3. Per the germline V gene, CDR1 is MNHEY and CDR2 is SMNVEV (reference sequence). CDR3 DNA: TGTGCCAGCAGTTGGACTAGAGAAAACATTCAGTACTTC. Its translation: CASSWTRENIQYF.